This record looks at one TCR beta chain sequence and its context. This clonotype was observed a few times. Its antigen target is currently unknown. It has no much larger one-base neighbor in the sample; base qualities were not kept. This specimen belongs to a study of human T cells and chemical hapten exposure (dated by TCRdb to the early 2020s). Looking at the study overall: Libraries were pooled for sequencing, and variation in per-sample TCR yields was attributed mainly to small differences in library volumes within the pool. The study tracked peripheral blood TCR repertoire changes in vivo during primary and secondary sensitization to the hapten diphenylcyclopropenone (DPC) in alopecia patients.

During library preparation, unique molecular identifiers were attached to individual cDNA molecules so that TCRs could be counted in a quantitative, reproducible way. Each blood RNA sample was used to sequence both TCR alpha and TCR beta chains. As for the original processing: Samples had a median of approximately 93,000 TCRs, with a range from roughly 23,224 to 750,000. The Decombinator software suite was used to annotate the V, J and CDR3 of the TCR reads. For PS versus PT1 abundance plots, all samples were subsampled to the same number of TCRs (28,000). Expanded TCRs were defined as absent before sensitization and observed at least eight times at the 2-week time point. TCRdb took the public reads, trimmed them with fastp at Q25, ran MiXCR for clone calling and kept in-frame beta chains. Under each unique CDR3 protein, matching rows form one entry showing the most common genes and DNA. The V and J calls and clone size come from TCRdb's table, not from the authors' own analysis. The sample includes 120,000 or so distinct CDR3 sequences, with approximately 9% observed a single time. Clones ranked in the top ten supply around 1.4% of the sample.

Deletion took 6 bases off V and 0 bases off J, with a span of 15 bases between the germline ends. The CDR3 has 16 amino acids, counting the end cysteine and phenylalanine. CDR3 DNA only is kept here, 48 bases in frame from base 1. The CDR1 and CDR2 encoded by the germline V gene are MNHNS and SASEGT. Total RNA was isolated from unfractionated whole blood collected in Tempus Blood RNA tubes. Roughly five healthy volunteers acted as controls for TCR sequencing and had blood drawn at day 0, 2 weeks and 6 weeks. The study at large found these results: No change with DPC sensitization was found in the number of TCRs above 1 in 1000 frequency, and no evidence of global repertoire structure alterations was found. After repeated subsampling, the strength of the expansion versus patch-test correlation and the threshold at which it became significant changed.

This chain is built from TRBV6-1 and TRBJ2-1; TRBD2 is possibly the D segment (5 matching bases). This TCR derives from a human donor in good health. Some clones in this sample may be carry-over from other donors' samples. Donor details come from another sample of the same person, matched by shared clones. The source material was whole blood. This receptor carries the CDR3 CASRLGASSSYNEQFF. In nucleotide form, the sequence is TGTGCCAGCAGACTAGGTGCGTCTTCCTCCTACAATGAGCAGTTCTTC.